This TCR beta chain was recovered during a study of T cell changes during pregnancy in multiple sclerosis. This clone was recorded only once. Germline V gives CDR1 SSHAT, CDR2 FNYEAQ (reference sequence). Trimming stripped 0 bases from V and 1 base from J, with 4 bases between. This CDR3 region has 13 residues. Method: immunoSEQ multiplex PCR; TCRdb's copy keeps in-frame clones and lacks some. The repertoire holds 70,000 or so clones, about 93% seen once, with around 0.3% in the top ten. The source of this sequence is a female donor with multiple sclerosis, enrolled in a pregnancy study. The V gene is TRBV7-7, the J gene TRBJ2-7, with unresolved D. Sequences were derived from CD4+ T cells from peripheral blood mononuclear cells, sampled after pregnancy. CDR3 in amino acids: CASSLAESYEQYF. The CDR3 bases are TGTGCCAGCAGCTTAGCTGAGTCCTACGAGCAGTACTTC.